The 22 T cell receptor beta chains presented below share a single source sample, sequenced in a study of blood T cells in healthy people across ages. The use of a sample-barcoded 5' primer and a J-beta primer mix characterized a second PCR of 7 to 11 cycles. TCRdb processed the 5' RACE reads anew with MiXCR; each CDR3 protein has one entry. Of hundreds of thousands of distinct CDR3 sequences listed, about 59% are singletons. Source material: blood. The receptors were gathered from a man aged 30-40 years in good health.

The genes are TRBV2 and TRBJ2-7, with D perhaps TRBD1 (6 bases). The V gene lost 2 bases and the J gene lost 2 bases, with 13 bases spanning the gap. This CDR3 has 15 residues. Looked up from germline, CDR1 is SNHLY and CDR2 is FYNNEI. The CDR3 loop reads CASSESRGRPYEQYF. CDR3 DNA sequence: TGTGCCAGCAGTGAAAGCAGGGGCCGACCCTACGAGCAGTACTTC.

This clonotype showed up just a few times. The genes are TRBV4-3 and TRBJ2-4; D may be TRBD1 (6 bases). The CDR3 consists of 15 residues. With 1 base removed from V and 6 bases from J, the gap between germline ends came to 13 bases. Germline CDR1 is LGHNA and CDR2 is YSLEER. The CDR3 sequence: CASSQVGGEGNIQYF. Here the CDR3 DNA reads TGCGCCAGCAGCCAAGTAGGGGGAGAAGGAAACATTCAGTACTTC.

The sample holds one count of this clonotype. The rearrangement joins TRBV20-1 to TRBJ2-3, with TRBD2 identical over 9 bases. The CDR3 contains 13 residues. Germline CDR1 reads DFQATT; CDR2 reads SNEGSKA (reference sequence). V shed 6 bases and J 2 bases; nucleotides not matched to a gene: 3. The CDR3 region is CSARTSDTDTQYF. CDR3 nucleotides: TGCAGTGCAAGGACTAGCGACACAGATACGCAGTATTTT.

The chain is built from TRBV29-1 and TRBJ1-1; the D is unclear. Looked up from germline, CDR1 is SQVTM and CDR2 is ANQGSEA. The V end lost 3 bases, the J end lost 1 base, and 12 bases lay between the germline ends. The CDR3 contains 14 residues. This CDR3 reads CSVDVPVANTEAFF. CDR3 in DNA: TGCAGCGTTGATGTCCCAGTAGCGAACACTGAAGCTTTCTTT. The full variable domain, in which reference TRBV29-1 and TRBJ1-1 provide the parts outside the CDR3, is SAVISQKPSRDICQRGTSLTIQCQVDSQVTMMFWYRQQPGQSLTLIATANQGSEATYESGFVIDKFPISRPNLTFSTLTVSNMSPEDSSIYLCSVDVPVANTEAFFGQGTRLTVV.

The chain recombines TRBV3-1 with TRBJ2-6; D not resolved. This CDR3 comprises 15 residues. Trimming took 4 bases from V and 5 from J, leaving 12 bases between them. The germline CDR1 and CDR2 sequences are LGHDT and YNNKEL (reference sequence). The CDR3: CASSPDAHRANVLTF. DNA of the CDR3: TGTGCCAGCAGCCCGGACGCACACCGGGCCAACGTCCTGACTTTC.

This chain joins TRBV20-1 and TRBJ2-4; TRBD1 is a possible D gene (5 bases). The CDR3 loop spans 13 amino acids. Germline CDR1 and CDR2: DFQATT and SNEGSKA (reference sequence). Between the trimmed V and J ends, which lost 7 bases and 13 bases, there was a span of 23 bases. This chain's CDR3 is CSVPDRTYNEQYF. The CDR3 DNA is TGCAGTGTTCCTGACAGAACCTACAATGAGCAGTACTTC.

The chain combines TRBV20-1 with TRBJ1-2; D not certain. V lost 3 bases and J lost 6, with 11 bases in between. Germline CDR1 DFQATT, CDR2 SNEGSKA (reference sequence). The CDR3 is 12 amino acids. The CDR3, as DNA: TGCAGTGCTAGGGGAGGGAGCGATGGCTACACCTTC. Amino acid sequence: CSARGGSDGYTF.

This chain links TRBV20-1 with TRBJ1-2; D uncertain. CDR3 length: 13 amino acids. CDR1 DFQATT and CDR2 SNEGSKA come from the germline V gene (reference sequence). V gave up 3 bases and J gave up 1 base, with 9 bases separating them. The CDR3 coding sequence is TGCAGTGCTAGCGGGGTTATTAACTATGGCTACACCTTC. It specifies CSASGVINYGYTF.

This clonotype was recorded a few times. The chain uses TRBV27 and TRBJ1-2; D unclear. The CDR3 runs 13 residues. V was clipped by 2 bases and J by 3 bases, with 7 bases between them. Germline-derived CDR1 and CDR2 are MNHEY and SMNVEV (reference sequence). In DNA, the CDR3 is TGTGCCAGCAGTTTAAGTAGGGACTATGGCTACACCTTC. Its protein is CASSLSRDYGYTF.

The rearrangement links TRBV20-1 to TRBJ1-6; 7 bases are a match to TRBD1. This CDR3 spans 14 amino acids. Germline CDR1 reads DFQATT; CDR2 reads SNEGSKA (reference sequence). Losses at the gene ends were 7 bases for V and 7 bases for J; bases not matched to a gene: 10. This CDR3 reads CSVQTGVGNSPLHF. The CDR3 DNA is TGCAGTGTCCAAACAGGGGTCGGAAATTCACCCCTCCACTTT.

Only a few counts were recorded for this clonotype. The V call is TRBV7-9, the J call TRBJ2-5, with D possibly TRBD1 on 6 matching bases. The germline CDR1 and CDR2 sequences are SEHNR and FQNEAQ (reference sequence). This CDR3 is built from 14 residues. V lost 5 bases and J 3 bases, leaving 13 bases between the germline ends. For the CDR3, the DNA is TGTGCCAGCAGCCGCTACAGGGACGAAGAGACCCAGTACTTC. This sequence encodes CASSRYRDEETQYF.

The V call is TRBV25-1, the J call TRBJ1-2; D is possibly TRBD1 (5 bases). From germline, CDR1 is MGHDK and CDR2 SYGVNS. The CDR3 contains 13 residues. V lost 4 bases and J 6 bases, leaving 12 bases between the germline ends. The CDR3 reads CASSVGGGNGYTF. The CDR3 DNA sequence: TGTGCCAGCAGTGTGGGGGGGGGAAATGGCTACACCTTC.

This rearrangement joins TRBV12-3 or TRBV12-4 to TRBJ2-1; TRBD1 is a possible D gene (6 bases). The J call may not be correct, given that the DNA end is closer to TRBJ2-7. The CDR3 runs to 15 residues. The CDR3 sequence is CASTASGTPAYEQYF. CDR3 nucleotide sequence: TGTGCCAGCACTGCCTCTGGGACACCCGCCTACGAGCAGTACTTC.

The V gene is TRBV20-1, the J gene TRBJ2-4; D is unresolved. TRBJ2-7 matches the DNA end more closely, so the J call is doubtful. Per germline, CDR1 DFQATT and CDR2 SNEGSKA (reference sequence). CDR3 size: 14 residues. The CDR3 protein is CSARDFVGQREQYF. In nucleotides, the CDR3 is TGCAGTGCTAGAGATTTTGTAGGGCAGCGCGAGCAGTACTTC.

V gene TRBV30 combines with J gene TRBJ2-7, with 7 positions matching TRBD1. Germline CDR1 and CDR2: GTSNPN and SVGIG (reference sequence). V lost 7 bases to trimming and J lost 0 bases; unmatched junction nucleotides: 3. There are 12 residues in the CDR3. This CDR3 is CAFTGDSYEQYF. The CDR3 nucleotides are TGTGCCTTCACAGGGGACTCCTACGAGCAGTACTTC.

The chain recombines TRBV29-1 with TRBJ2-7; 9 bases are shared with TRBD1. The CDR3 covers 16 residues. J was trimmed by 2 bases and V by 0 bases; bases with no gene match: 8. The germline V gene has CDR1 SQVTM and CDR2 ANQGSEA. The CDR3 sequence: CSVEDPGQGTTYEQYF. The CDR3, as DNA: TGCAGCGTTGAAGACCCCGGACAGGGGACGACCTACGAGCAGTACTTC.

The V gene is TRBV7-9, the J gene TRBJ2-7; D is undetermined. Per the germline V gene, CDR1 is SEHNR and CDR2 is FQNEAQ (reference sequence). The CDR3 sequence is 15 residues long. Trimming left V 1 base short and J 2 bases short, with 12 bases between. In nucleotides, the CDR3 is TGTGCCAGCAGCTTAGAGAGCCCCCGGGCCTACGAGCAGTACTTC. Translated, it gives CASSLESPRAYEQYF.

The chain employs TRBV7-2 and TRBJ2-5; a weak D match, TRBD2 (7 bases). V gave up 3 bases and J gave up 1 base, with 18 bases separating them. Germline lookup yields CDR1 SGHTA and CDR2 FQGNSA. The CDR3 length is 17 residues. The CDR3 loop reads CASSLAVSRGPQETQYF. CDR3 coding DNA: TGTGCCAGCAGCTTGGCGGTTTCGCGGGGGCCCCAAGAGACCCAGTACTTC.

This rearrangement joins TRBV6-4 to TRBJ2-3, with D perhaps TRBD2 (6 bases). The CDR3 spans 15 residues. Germline V gives CDR1 MRHNA, CDR2 SNTAGT. V was shortened by 3 bases and J by 1 base, with 11 bases between the two germline ends. DNA of the CDR3: TGTGCCAGCAGTGAACGGGAGTGGGGCACAGATACGCAGTATTTT. This gives the protein CASSEREWGTDTQYF.

This chain joins TRBV12-3 or TRBV12-4 and TRBJ2-3; 10 bases agree with TRBD2. J lost 4 bases, V lost 5 bases, and 3 bases had no gene match. This CDR3 has 14 residues. The CDR3 DNA is TGTGCCAGCAGTCCTCTAGCGGGGGCAGATACGCAGTATTTT. Its protein product is CASSPLAGADTQYF.

The rearrangement links TRBV2 to TRBJ2-3; weak D call: TRBD2 (6 bases). Germline CDR1 reads SNHLY; CDR2 reads FYNNEI. V shed 6 bases and J shed 10 bases, with 23 bases lying between them. The CDR3 is 15 residues long. As DNA, the CDR3 is TGTGCCAGCAGAAAGGAGGGACCTCCGGGACTTCCGCAGTATTTT. Amino acids: CASRKEGPPGLPQYF.

The rearrangement joins TRBV7-7 to TRBJ2-3; 8 positions agree with TRBD2. From germline, CDR1 is SSHAT and CDR2 FNYEAQ (reference sequence). The CDR3 runs 16 residues. Losses at the gene ends were 4 bases for V and 6 bases for J; bases not matched to a gene: 12. CDR3 sequence (DNA): TGTGCCAGCAGCTGGACGTTCGGGGGGGGCCCCGATACGCAGTATTTT. Translated, it gives CASSWTFGGGPDTQYF.